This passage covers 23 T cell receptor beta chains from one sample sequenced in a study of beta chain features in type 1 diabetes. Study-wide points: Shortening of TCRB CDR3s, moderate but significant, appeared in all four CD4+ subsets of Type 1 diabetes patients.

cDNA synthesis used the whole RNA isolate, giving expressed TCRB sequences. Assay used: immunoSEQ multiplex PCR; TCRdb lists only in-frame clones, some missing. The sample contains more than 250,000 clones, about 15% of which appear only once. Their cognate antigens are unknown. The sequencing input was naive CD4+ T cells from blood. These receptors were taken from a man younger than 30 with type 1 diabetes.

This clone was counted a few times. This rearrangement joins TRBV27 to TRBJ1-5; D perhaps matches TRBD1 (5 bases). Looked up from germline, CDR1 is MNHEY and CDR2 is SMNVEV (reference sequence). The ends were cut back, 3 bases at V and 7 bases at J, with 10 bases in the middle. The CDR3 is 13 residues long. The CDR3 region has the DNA TGTGCCAGCAGTTTCTCAGGGAGGCAGCCCCAGCATTTT. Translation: CASSFSGRQPQHF.

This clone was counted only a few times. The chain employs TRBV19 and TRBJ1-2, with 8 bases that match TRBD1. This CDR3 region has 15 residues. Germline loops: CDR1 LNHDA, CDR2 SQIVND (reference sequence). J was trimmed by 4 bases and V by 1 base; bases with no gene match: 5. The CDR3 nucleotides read TGTGCCAGTAGTATAGCCACAGGGGGTGGCTATGGCTACACCTTC. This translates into CASSIATGGGYGYTF.

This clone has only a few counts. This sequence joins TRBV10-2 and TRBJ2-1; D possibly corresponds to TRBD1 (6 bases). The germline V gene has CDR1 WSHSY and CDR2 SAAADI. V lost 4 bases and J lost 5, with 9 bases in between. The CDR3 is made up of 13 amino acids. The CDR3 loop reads CASSVDRNNEQFF. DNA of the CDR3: TGCGCCAGCAGTGTCGACAGGAACAATGAGCAGTTCTTC.

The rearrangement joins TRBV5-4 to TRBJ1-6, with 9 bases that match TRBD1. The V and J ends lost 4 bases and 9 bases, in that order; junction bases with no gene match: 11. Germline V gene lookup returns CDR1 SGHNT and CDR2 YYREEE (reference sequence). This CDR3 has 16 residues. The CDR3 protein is CASSPGSGTGTSPLHF. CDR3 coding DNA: TGTGCCAGCAGCCCTGGTAGTGGGACAGGGACTTCACCCCTCCACTTT.

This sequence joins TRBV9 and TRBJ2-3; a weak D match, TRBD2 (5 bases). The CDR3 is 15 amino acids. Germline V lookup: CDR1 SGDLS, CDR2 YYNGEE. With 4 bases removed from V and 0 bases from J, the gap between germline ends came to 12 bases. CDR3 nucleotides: TGTGCCAGCAGCCTTATAGCGACTAGCACAGATACGCAGTATTTT. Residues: CASSLIATSTDTQYF.

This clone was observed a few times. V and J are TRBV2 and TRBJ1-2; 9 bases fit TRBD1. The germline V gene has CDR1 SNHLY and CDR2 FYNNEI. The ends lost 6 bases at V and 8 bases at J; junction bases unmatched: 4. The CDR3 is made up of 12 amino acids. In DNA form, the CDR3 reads TGTGCCAGCAGAACGGGGACAGGGGGCTACACCTTC. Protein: CASRTGTGGYTF.

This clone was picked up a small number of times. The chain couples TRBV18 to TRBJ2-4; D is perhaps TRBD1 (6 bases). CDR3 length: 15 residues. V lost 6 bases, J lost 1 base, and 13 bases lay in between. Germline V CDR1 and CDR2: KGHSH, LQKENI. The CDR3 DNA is TGTGCCAGCTCTCCCGGACAGACCGCCAAAAACATTCAGTACTTC. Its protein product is CASSPGQTAKNIQYF.

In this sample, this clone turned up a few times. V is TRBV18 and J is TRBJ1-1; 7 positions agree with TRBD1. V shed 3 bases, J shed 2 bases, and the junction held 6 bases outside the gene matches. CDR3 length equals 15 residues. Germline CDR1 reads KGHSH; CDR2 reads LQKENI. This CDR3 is CASSPRGQQNTEAFF. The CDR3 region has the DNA TGTGCCAGCTCACCTCGGGGACAGCAAAACACTGAAGCTTTCTTT.

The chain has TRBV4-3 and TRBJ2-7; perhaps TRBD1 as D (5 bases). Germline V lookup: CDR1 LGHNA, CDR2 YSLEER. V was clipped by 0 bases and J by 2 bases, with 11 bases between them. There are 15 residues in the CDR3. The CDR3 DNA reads TGCGCCAGCAGCCAAGAGGGGCTGAACCCCTACGAGCAGTACTTC. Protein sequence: CASSQEGLNPYEQYF.

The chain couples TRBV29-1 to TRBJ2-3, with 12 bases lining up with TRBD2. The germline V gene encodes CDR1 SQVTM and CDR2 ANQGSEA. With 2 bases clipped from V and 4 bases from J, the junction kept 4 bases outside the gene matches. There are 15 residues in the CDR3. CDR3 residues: CSVEPSGGAADTQYF. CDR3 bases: TGCAGCGTTGAACCTAGCGGGGGGGCCGCAGATACGCAGTATTTT.

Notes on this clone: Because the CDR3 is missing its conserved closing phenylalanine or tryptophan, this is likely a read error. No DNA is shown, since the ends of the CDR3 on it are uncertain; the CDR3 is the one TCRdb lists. CDR3: CASSFPGGQDPSL. The chain uses TRBV28 and TRBJ1-1; TRBD1, the table's D call, was not compared with the DNA. With termini counted, the CDR3 has 13 amino acids. Germline-derived CDR1 and CDR2 are MDHEN and SYDVKM.

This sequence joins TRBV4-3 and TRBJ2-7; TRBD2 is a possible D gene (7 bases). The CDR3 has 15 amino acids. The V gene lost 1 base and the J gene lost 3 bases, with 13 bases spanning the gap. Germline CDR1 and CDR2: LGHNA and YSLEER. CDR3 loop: CASSQAGGYLYEQYF. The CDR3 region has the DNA TGCGCCAGCAGCCAAGCGGGGGGCTACCTCTACGAGCAGTACTTC.

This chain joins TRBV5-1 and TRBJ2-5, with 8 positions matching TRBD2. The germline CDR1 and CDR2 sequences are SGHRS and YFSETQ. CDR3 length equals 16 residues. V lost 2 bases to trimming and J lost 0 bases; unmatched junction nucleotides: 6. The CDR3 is CASSLGASGHQETQYF. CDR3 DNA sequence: TGCGCCAGCAGCTTAGGAGCTAGCGGGCACCAAGAGACCCAGTACTTC.

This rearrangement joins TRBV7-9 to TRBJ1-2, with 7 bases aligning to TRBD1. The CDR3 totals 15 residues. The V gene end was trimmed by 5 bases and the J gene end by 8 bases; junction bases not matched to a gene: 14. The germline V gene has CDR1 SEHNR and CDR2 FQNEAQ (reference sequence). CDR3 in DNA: TGTGCCAGCAGCCTAAACAACCGGGACAGAGGGGGCTACACCTTC. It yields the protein CASSLNNRDRGGYTF.

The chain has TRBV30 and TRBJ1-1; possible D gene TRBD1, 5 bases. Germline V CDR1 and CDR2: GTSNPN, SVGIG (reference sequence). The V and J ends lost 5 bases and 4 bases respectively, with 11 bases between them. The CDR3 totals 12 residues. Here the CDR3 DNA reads TGTGCCTGGCTTCGGGGGGGCACTGAAGCTTTCTTT. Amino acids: CAWLRGGTEAFF.

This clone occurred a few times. DNA for the CDR3: TGTGCCTGGGGGGCCGGCTCTGGAAACACCATATATTTT. Residues: CAWGAGSGNTIYF. The V call is TRBV30, the J call TRBJ1-3; D might be TRBD1 (5 bases). The CDR3 has 13 amino acids. V lost 5 bases and J 0 bases, leaving 8 bases between the germline ends. In germline, CDR1 is GTSNPN, CDR2 SVGIG (reference sequence).

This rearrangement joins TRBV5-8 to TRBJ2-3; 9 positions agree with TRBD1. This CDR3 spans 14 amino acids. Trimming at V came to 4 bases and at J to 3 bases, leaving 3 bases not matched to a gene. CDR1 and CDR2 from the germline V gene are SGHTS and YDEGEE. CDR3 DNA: TGTGCCAGCAGCGACGGGACAGGGACAGATACGCAGTATTTT. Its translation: CASSDGTGTDTQYF.

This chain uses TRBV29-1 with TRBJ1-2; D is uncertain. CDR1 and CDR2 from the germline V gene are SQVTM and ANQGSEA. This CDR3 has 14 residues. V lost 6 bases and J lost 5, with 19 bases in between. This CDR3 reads CSVENKWGGYGYTF. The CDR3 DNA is TGCAGCGTCGAGAATAAGTGGGGAGGGTATGGCTACACCTTC.

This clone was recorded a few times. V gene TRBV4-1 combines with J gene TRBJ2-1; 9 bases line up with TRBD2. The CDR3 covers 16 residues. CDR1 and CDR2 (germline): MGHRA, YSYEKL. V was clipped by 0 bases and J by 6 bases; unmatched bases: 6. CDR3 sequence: CASSQDGRGGVNEQFF. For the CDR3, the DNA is TGCGCCAGCAGCCAAGATGGGCGGGGGGGCGTCAATGAGCAGTTCTTC.

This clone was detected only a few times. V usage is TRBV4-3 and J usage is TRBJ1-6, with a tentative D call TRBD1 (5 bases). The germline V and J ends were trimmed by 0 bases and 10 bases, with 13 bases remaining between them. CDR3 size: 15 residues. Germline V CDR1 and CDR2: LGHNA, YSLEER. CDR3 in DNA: TGCGCCAGCAGCCAAGAAGGACACCGCAGGTCACCCCTCCACTTT. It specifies CASSQEGHRRSPLHF.

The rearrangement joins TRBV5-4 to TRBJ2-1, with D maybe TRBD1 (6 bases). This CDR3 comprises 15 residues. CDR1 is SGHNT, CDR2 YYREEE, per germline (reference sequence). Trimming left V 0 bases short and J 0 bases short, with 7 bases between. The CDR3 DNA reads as TGTGCCAGCAGCTTGGTAGGGGGCTCCTACAATGAGCAGTTCTTC. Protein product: CASSLVGGSYNEQFF.

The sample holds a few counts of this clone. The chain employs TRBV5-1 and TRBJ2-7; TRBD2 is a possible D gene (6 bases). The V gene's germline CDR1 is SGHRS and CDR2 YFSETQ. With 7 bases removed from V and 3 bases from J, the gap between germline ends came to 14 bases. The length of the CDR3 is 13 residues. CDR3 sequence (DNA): TGCGCCAGCCAAGGATCCGGGGGCTACGAGCAGTACTTC. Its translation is CASQGSGGYEQYF.

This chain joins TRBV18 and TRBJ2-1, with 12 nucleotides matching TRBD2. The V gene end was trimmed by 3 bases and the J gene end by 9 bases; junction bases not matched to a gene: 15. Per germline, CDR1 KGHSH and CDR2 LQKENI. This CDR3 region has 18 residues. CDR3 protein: CASSPMSGLAGLGSEQFF. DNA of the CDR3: TGTGCCAGCTCACCGATGTCAGGACTAGCGGGATTGGGTAGTGAGCAGTTCTTC.